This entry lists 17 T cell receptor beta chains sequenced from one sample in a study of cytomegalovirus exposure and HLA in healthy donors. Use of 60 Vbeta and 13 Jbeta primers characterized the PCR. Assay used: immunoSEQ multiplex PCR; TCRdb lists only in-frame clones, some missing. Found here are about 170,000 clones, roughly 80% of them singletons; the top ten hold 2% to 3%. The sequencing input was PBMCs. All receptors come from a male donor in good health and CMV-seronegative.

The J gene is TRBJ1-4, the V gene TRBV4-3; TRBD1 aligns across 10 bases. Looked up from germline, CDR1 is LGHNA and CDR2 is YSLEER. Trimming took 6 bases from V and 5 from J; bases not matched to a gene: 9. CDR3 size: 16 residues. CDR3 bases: TGCGCCAGCAGTCGGACAGGGGGGATCTCGAATGAAAAACTGTTTTTT. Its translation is CASSRTGGISNEKLFF.

The CDR3 sequence: CASSFRDGNYGYTF. CDR3 DNA: TGTGCCAGCAGTTTCAGGGATGGTAACTATGGCTACACCTTC. This chain links TRBV27 with TRBJ1-2, with D perhaps TRBD1 (5 bases). The CDR3 length is 14 residues. Trimming stripped 3 bases from V and 1 base from J, with 9 bases between. CDR1 and CDR2 from the germline V gene are MNHEY and SMNVEV (reference sequence).

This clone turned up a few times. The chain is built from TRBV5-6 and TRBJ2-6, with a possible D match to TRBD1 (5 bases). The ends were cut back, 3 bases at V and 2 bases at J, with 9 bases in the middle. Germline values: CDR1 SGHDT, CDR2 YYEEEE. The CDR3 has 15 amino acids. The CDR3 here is CASSSQGTGANVLTF. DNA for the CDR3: TGTGCCAGCAGCTCGCAGGGTACTGGGGCCAACGTCCTGACTTTC.

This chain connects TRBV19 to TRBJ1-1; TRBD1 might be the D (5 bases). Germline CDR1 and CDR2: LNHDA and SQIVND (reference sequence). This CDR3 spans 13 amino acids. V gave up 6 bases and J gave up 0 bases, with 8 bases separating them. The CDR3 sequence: CASSWGVNTEAFF. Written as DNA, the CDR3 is TGTGCCAGTAGCTGGGGGGTGAACACTGAAGCTTTCTTT. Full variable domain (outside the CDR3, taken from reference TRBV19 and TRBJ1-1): DGGITQSPKYLFRKEGQNVTLSCEQNLNHDAMYWYRQDPGQGLRLIYYSQIVNDFQKGDIAEGYSVSREKKESFPLTVTSAQKNPTAFYLCASSWGVNTEAFFGQGTRLTVV.

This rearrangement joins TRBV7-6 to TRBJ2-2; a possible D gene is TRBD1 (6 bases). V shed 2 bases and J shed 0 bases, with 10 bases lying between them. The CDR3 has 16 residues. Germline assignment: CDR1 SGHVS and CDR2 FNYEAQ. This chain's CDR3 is CASSLRQGSNTGELFF. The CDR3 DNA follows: TGTGCCAGCAGCTTACGTCAGGGGTCGAACACCGGGGAGCTGTTTTTT.

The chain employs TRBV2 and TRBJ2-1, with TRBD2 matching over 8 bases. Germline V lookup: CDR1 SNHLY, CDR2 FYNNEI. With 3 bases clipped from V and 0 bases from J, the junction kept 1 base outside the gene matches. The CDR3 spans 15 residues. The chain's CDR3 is CASSDGTSSYNEQFF. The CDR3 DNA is TGTGCCAGCAGTGACGGGACTAGCTCCTACAATGAGCAGTTCTTC.

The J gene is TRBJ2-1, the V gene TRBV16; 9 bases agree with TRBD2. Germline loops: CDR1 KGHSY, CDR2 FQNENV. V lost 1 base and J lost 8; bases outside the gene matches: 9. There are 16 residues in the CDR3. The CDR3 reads CASSQWGGGAVDEQFF. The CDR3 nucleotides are TGTGCCAGCAGCCAATGGGGCGGGGGGGCCGTGGATGAGCAGTTCTTC.

CDR3 region: CASSGYLTDTQYF. The CDR3 DNA reads TGTGCCAGCAGCGGTTATCTCACAGATACGCAGTATTTT. This chain connects TRBV27 to TRBJ2-3, with D uncertain. Trimming pared 6 bases from V and 2 bases from J, leaving 9 bases between. The CDR3 runs to 13 residues. CDR1 and CDR2 (germline): MNHEY, SMNVEV (reference sequence).

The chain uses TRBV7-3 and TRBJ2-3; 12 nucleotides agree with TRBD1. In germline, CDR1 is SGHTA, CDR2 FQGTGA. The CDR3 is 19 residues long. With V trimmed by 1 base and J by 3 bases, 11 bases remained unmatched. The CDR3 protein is CASSLIPWDRGRETDTQYF. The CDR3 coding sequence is TGTGCCAGCAGCTTAATTCCTTGGGACAGGGGGCGCGAAACAGATACGCAGTATTTT.

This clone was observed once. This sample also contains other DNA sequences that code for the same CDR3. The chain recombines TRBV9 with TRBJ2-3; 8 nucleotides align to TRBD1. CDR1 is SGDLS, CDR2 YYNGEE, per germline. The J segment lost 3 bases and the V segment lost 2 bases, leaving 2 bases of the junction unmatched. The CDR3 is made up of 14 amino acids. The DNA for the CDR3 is TGTGCCAGCAGCGTCGGACAGGGTACAGATACGCAGTATTTT. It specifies CASSVGQGTDTQYF.

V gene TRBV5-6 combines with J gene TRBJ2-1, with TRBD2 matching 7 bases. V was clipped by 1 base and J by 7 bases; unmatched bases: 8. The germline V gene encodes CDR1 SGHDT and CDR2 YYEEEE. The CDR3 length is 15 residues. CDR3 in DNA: TGTGCCAGCAGCTTGTCGGCGGGAGTTTTTAATGAGCAGTTCTTC. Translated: CASSLSAGVFNEQFF.

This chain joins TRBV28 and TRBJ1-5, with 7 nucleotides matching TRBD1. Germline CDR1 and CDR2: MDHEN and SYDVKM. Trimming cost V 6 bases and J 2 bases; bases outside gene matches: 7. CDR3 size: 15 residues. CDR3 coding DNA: TGTGCCAGCAGCCGACAGGGCTTAGGCAATCAGCCCCAGCATTTT. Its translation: CASSRQGLGNQPQHF.

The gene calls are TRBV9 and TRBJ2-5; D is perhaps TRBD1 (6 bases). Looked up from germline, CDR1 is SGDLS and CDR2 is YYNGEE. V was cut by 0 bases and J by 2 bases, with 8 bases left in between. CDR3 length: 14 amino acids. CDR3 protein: CASSVGGQQETQYF. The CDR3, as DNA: TGTGCCAGCAGCGTAGGGGGGCAACAAGAGACCCAGTACTTC.

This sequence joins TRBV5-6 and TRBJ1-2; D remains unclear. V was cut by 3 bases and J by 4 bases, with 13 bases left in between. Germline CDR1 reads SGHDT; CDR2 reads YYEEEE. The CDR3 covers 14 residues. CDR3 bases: TGTGCCAGCAGCTCGGGAGGGTTTCTCTATGGCTACACCTTC. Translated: CASSSGGFLYGYTF.

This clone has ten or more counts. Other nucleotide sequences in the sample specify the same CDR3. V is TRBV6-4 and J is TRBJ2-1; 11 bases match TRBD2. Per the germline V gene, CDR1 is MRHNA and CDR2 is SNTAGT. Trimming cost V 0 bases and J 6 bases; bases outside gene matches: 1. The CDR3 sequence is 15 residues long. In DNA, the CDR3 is TGTGCCAGCAGTGACTCTACTAGCGGGAGCAATGAGCAGTTCTTC. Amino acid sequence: CASSDSTSGSNEQFF.

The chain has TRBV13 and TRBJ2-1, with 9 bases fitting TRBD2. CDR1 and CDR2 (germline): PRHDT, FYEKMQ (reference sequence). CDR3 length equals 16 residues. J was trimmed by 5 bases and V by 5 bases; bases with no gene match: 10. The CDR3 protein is CASSLRLAEWDNEQFF. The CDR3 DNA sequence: TGTGCCAGCAGCCTCCGACTAGCGGAGTGGGACAATGAGCAGTTCTTC.

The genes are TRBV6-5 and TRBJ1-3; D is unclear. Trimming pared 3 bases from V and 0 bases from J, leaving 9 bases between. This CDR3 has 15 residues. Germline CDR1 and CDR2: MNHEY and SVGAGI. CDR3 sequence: CASSYRFASGNTIYF. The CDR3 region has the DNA TGTGCCAGCAGTTATAGATTCGCCTCTGGAAACACCATATATTTT.